These 31 T cell receptor beta chains share one sample of origin, sequenced in a study of blood T cell repertoires in COVID-19. Assay used: immunoSEQ multiplex PCR; TCRdb lists only in-frame clones, some missing. Of 200,000 to 250,000 clones listed, 88% are singletons. The sample consisted of PBMCs or T cells enriched from blood (not recorded which). These receptors were collected from a young woman who had recovered from COVID-19.

The rearrangement links TRBV19 to TRBJ1-4, with D tentatively TRBD1 (6 bases). The germline V gene encodes CDR1 LNHDA and CDR2 SQIVND (reference sequence). The V end lost 10 bases, the J end lost 5 bases, and 14 bases lay between the germline ends. The CDR3 length is 13 residues. This CDR3 is CATRWDKNEKLFF. The CDR3 nucleotides read TGTGCCACCCGATGGGACAAGAATGAAAAACTGTTTTTT.

This chain connects TRBV2 to TRBJ2-2; 12 bases align to TRBD2. This CDR3 has 16 amino acids. CDR1 is SNHLY and CDR2 is FYNNEI in the germline V gene. The V segment lost 6 bases and the J segment 9 bases; nucleotides outside the gene matches: 11. The CDR3 DNA follows: TGTGCCAGCAGGGAAACCTCTAGCGGGGGGGCCAGGGAGCTGTTTTTT. It encodes CASRETSSGGARELFF.

CDR3 nucleotides: TGTGCCAGTAGTATAACCGGGACACTCGATAATGAAAAACTGTTTTTT. Its translation is CASSITGTLDNEKLFF. The chain is built from TRBV19 and TRBJ1-4; a weak D match, TRBD1 (6 bases). Germline V gene lookup returns CDR1 LNHDA and CDR2 SQIVND (reference sequence). The length of the CDR3 is 16 residues. V was shortened by 2 bases and J by 4 bases, with 14 bases between the two germline ends.

The J gene is TRBJ1-6, the V gene TRBV5-1; 8 bases line up with TRBD1. Germline assignment: CDR1 SGHRS and CDR2 YFSETQ. The CDR3 is made up of 15 amino acids. J was trimmed by 7 bases and V by 3 bases; bases with no gene match: 6. Here the CDR3 reads CASSSTGTGNSPLHF. CDR3 bases: TGCGCCAGCAGCTCGACCGGGACAGGAAATTCACCCCTCCACTTT.

This chain uses TRBV2 with TRBJ1-1; perhaps TRBD1 as D (5 bases). Trimming removed 6 bases at V and 1 base at J, with 15 bases between. CDR3 length: 15 amino acids. Germline lookup yields CDR1 SNHLY and CDR2 FYNNEI. The CDR3 bases are TGTGCCAGCAGAGAGCCAACAGGATGGAACACTGAAGCTTTCTTT. It yields the protein CASREPTGWNTEAFF.

The V call is TRBV7-8, the J call TRBJ1-5; D unclear. This CDR3 has 17 residues. Germline V gene lookup returns CDR1 SGHVS and CDR2 FQNEAQ. Trimming pared 2 bases from V and 0 bases from J, leaving 14 bases between. The CDR3 is CASSLKFRGSSNQPQHF. The CDR3 DNA follows: TGTGCCAGCAGCTTAAAATTTCGAGGATCTAGCAATCAGCCCCAGCATTTT.

The chain carries TRBV5-4 and TRBJ1-3; D is undetermined. V was shortened by 2 bases and J by 2 bases, with 11 bases between the two germline ends. From germline, CDR1 is SGHNT and CDR2 YYREEE (reference sequence). This CDR3 contains 15 residues. The CDR3 bases are TGTGCCAGCAGCTTAGATTTGGGAGCTGGAAACACCATATATTTT. Protein: CASSLDLGAGNTIYF.

The chain links TRBV9 to TRBJ1-1; 7 bases map to TRBD1. The germline gives CDR1 SGDLS, CDR2 YYNGEE. CDR3 length equals 13 residues. J gave up 8 bases and V 0 bases, and 4 bases lay outside the gene matches. This chain's CDR3 is CASSVGTGVEAFF. The CDR3 DNA sequence: TGTGCCAGCAGCGTAGGAACAGGGGTAGAAGCTTTCTTT.

The chain combines TRBV7-5 with TRBJ2-5; the DNA was not used to check the table's D call, TRBD2. TRBV7-5 is termed a pseudogene. The CDR3 loop spans 11 amino acids. Here the CDR3 DNA reads TGTGTCAGAAGCTGGAGGGAGGGCCAGTACTTC. The encoded protein is CVRSWREGQYF.

The rearrangement uses TRBV19 and TRBJ1-2; tentative D call: TRBD1 (5 bases). The CDR3 consists of 16 residues. Germline CDR1 reads LNHDA; CDR2 reads SQIVND (reference sequence). Trimming took 2 bases from V and 4 from J, leaving 17 bases between them. As DNA, the CDR3 is TGTGCCAGTAGTATACTCCGACAGAGCTTCGGCTATGGCTACACCTTC. Protein product: CASSILRQSFGYGYTF.

This chain joins TRBV4-2 and TRBJ2-7; D remains ambiguous. CDR1 LGHNA and CDR2 YNFKEQ come from the germline V gene. With 1 base removed from V and 2 bases from J, the gap between germline ends came to 6 bases. The CDR3 consists of 13 residues. The CDR3 loop is CASSQARTYEQYF. CDR3 bases: TGTGCCAGCAGCCAAGCGCGGACCTACGAGCAGTACTTC.

The chain is built from TRBV24-1 and TRBJ1-5; D is uncertain. Germline assignment: CDR1 KGHDR and CDR2 SFDVKD. With 10 bases removed from V and 0 bases from J, the gap between germline ends came to 21 bases. The CDR3 has 17 residues. The CDR3, as DNA: TGTGCCACTCGGGCCGGGAGGACGATTTATAGCAATCAGCCCCAGCATTTT. The encoded protein is CATRAGRTIYSNQPQHF.

The chain uses TRBV7-9 and TRBJ1-2, with D possibly being TRBD1 (5 bases). V lost 1 base, J lost 4 bases, and 16 bases lay in between. The CDR3 extends over 16 amino acids. Germline CDR1 and CDR2: SEHNR and FQNEAQ (reference sequence). The CDR3 bases are TGTGCCAGCAGCTTAGTTGCGGGACGGAGTTTCTATGGCTACACCTTC. Translating gives CASSLVAGRSFYGYTF.

This chain uses TRBV15 with TRBJ1-1; TRBD1 agrees at 7 bases. CDR1 and CDR2 (germline): LNHNV, YYDKDF (reference sequence). This CDR3 contains 16 residues. After removal of 3 bases from V and 2 bases from J, the junction contained 9 bases not matched to a gene. The CDR3 region is CATSSTRTGFNTEAFF. For the CDR3, the DNA is TGTGCCACCAGCAGTACCCGGACAGGCTTCAACACTGAAGCTTTCTTT.

The rearrangement links TRBV3-1 (or the pseudogene TRBV3-2) to TRBJ1-1; no reliable D call. Germline V gene sequence: CDR1 LGHDT, CDR2 YNNKEL (reference sequence). V lost 0 bases and J lost 11, with 13 bases in between. The CDR3 is 13 residues long. This chain's CDR3 is CASSQEVATRAFF. The CDR3 region has the DNA TGTGCCAGCAGCCAAGAGGTCGCTACGAGGGCTTTCTTT.

The chain employs TRBV27 and TRBJ1-2; D not resolved. The CDR3 is 16 residues long. In germline, CDR1 is MNHEY, CDR2 SMNVEV (reference sequence). The V gene lost 2 bases and the J gene lost 7 bases, with 20 bases spanning the gap. The CDR3 coding sequence is TGTGCCAGCAGTTTACTGGAGGGTCGAGAATCAGGTGGCTACACCTTC. Residues: CASSLLEGRESGGYTF.

This clone has only one observation. This chain links TRBV6-5 with TRBJ2-7, with a possible D match to TRBD2 (7 bases). Germline-derived CDR1 and CDR2 are MNHEY and SVGAGI. The CDR3 runs 14 residues. V was clipped by 3 bases and J by 5 bases, with 14 bases between them. The CDR3 coding sequence is TGTGCCAGCAGTTATGTGGGGGGGCCGAACGAGCAGTACTTC. The encoded protein is CASSYVGGPNEQYF.

V is TRBV11-2 and J is TRBJ1-2; 7 nucleotides agree with TRBD1. V lost 4 bases and J lost 3; bases outside the gene matches: 5. Germline lookup yields CDR1 SGHAT and CDR2 FQNNGV. CDR3 length equals 14 residues. The CDR3: CASSYTGTDYGYTF. The CDR3 bases are TGTGCCAGCAGCTATACCGGGACAGACTATGGCTACACCTTC.

The chain is built from TRBV6-5 and TRBJ2-1, with TRBD2 identical over 13 bases. Losses at the gene ends were 6 bases for V and 8 bases for J; bases not matched to a gene: 4. Looked up from germline, CDR1 is MNHEY and CDR2 is SVGAGI. CDR3 length: 14 amino acids. CDR3: CASRRTSGGYEQFF. The CDR3 DNA is TGTGCCAGCAGGAGGACTAGCGGGGGCTATGAGCAGTTCTTC.

Remarks on this clone: The junction shows a germline mismatch at one end, possibly a read error. The J gene is TRBJ1-1, the V gene TRBV6-1, with 9 nucleotides matching TRBD1. Germline V gene data show CDR1 as MNHNS and CDR2 as SASEGT. This CDR3 has 17 amino acids. This chain's CDR3 is CASSAAPPRGQGTLVIF. DNA of the CDR3: TGTGCCAGCAGTGCCGCTCCACCGAGGGGACAGGGTACTTTGGTGATCTTT.

CDR3: CASSPLGRGTDTQYF. The CDR3, as DNA: TGTGCCAGCAGCCCCCTGGGGCGCGGCACAGATACGCAGTATTTT. The chain recombines TRBV11-2 with TRBJ2-3; possible D gene TRBD1, 5 bases. CDR1 is SGHAT and CDR2 is FQNNGV in the germline V gene. This CDR3 has 15 amino acids. V gave up 5 bases and J gave up 1 base, with 13 bases separating them. Full variable domain (outside the CDR3, taken from reference TRBV11-2 and TRBJ2-3): EAGVAQSPRYKIIEKRQSVAFWCNPISGHATLYWYQQILGQGPKLLIQFQNNGVVDDSQLPKDRFSAERLKGVDSTLKIQPAKLEDSAVYLCASSPLGRGTDTQYFGPGTRLTVL.

The chain has TRBV25-1 and TRBJ2-3, with 8 bases aligning to TRBD2. Germline CDR1 is MGHDK and CDR2 is SYGVNS. Trimming took 3 bases from V and 4 from J; bases not matched to a gene: 6. This CDR3 region has 15 residues. The CDR3 loop reads CASSEYAGGPDTQYF. The CDR3 DNA reads as TGTGCCAGCAGTGAGTACGCGGGGGGACCAGATACGCAGTATTTT.

This sequence joins TRBV4-3 and TRBJ1-2; the D is unclear. The ends were cut back, 1 base at V and 9 bases at J, with 6 bases in the middle. CDR3 length: 11 amino acids. Germline CDR1 and CDR2: LGHNA and YSLEER. The CDR3 DNA sequence: TGCGCCAGCAGCCAAGGGAGTAGCTACACCTTC. Its protein product is CASSQGSSYTF.

The count of this clone is one. This chain connects TRBV4-3 to TRBJ2-7; 8 nucleotides align to TRBD2. V dropped 0 bases and J dropped 2; count of bases not matched to a gene: 9. Per germline, CDR1 LGHNA and CDR2 YSLEER. CDR3 length: 17 residues. Here the CDR3 reads CASSQDGPRGGPYEQYF. The DNA for the CDR3 is TGCGCCAGCAGCCAAGACGGGCCCCGGGGGGGCCCCTACGAGCAGTACTTC.

The genes are TRBV6-1 and TRBJ1-2; 8 nucleotides line up with TRBD1. Trimming removed 2 bases from V and 4 bases from J; junction bases left unmatched: 6. The CDR3 is made up of 15 amino acids. The V gene's germline CDR1 is MNHNS and CDR2 SASEGT. The CDR3 nucleotides are TGTGCCAGCAGTGAAATCGGGACAGGAGGCTATGGCTACACCTTC. Protein sequence: CASSEIGTGGYGYTF.

J is TRBJ1-5 and V is TRBV19, with D possibly TRBD1 on 6 matching bases. CDR1 is LNHDA, CDR2 SQIVND, per germline (reference sequence). The CDR3 has 18 amino acids. Trimming removed 3 bases at V and 0 bases at J, with 18 bases between. The CDR3 DNA follows: TGTGCCAGTAGTATCTCGGGACAACGCCTTTATAGCAATCAGCCCCAGCATTTT. Translated, it gives CASSISGQRLYSNQPQHF. The variable domain in full, with the rest retrieved from reference TRBV19 and TRBJ1-5, is DGGITQSPKYLFRKEGQNVTLSCEQNLNHDAMYWYRQDPGQGLRLIYYSQIVNDFQKGDIAEGYSVSREKKESFPLTVTSAQKNPTAFYLCASSISGQRLYSNQPQHFGDGTRLSIL.

This clone has only one observation. The rearrangement joins TRBV5-1 to TRBJ2-2, with TRBD2 identical over 7 bases. From germline, CDR1 is SGHRS and CDR2 YFSETQ. V trimming: 7 bases; J trimming: 1 base; junction bases outside the gene matches: 1. The CDR3 contains 13 residues. The CDR3: CASGLVNTGELFF. For the CDR3, the DNA is TGCGCCAGCGGACTAGTGAACACCGGGGAGCTGTTTTTT.

The chain combines TRBV6-6 with TRBJ2-7, with no clear D. CDR3 length equals 13 residues. Germline V gene data show CDR1 as MNHNY and CDR2 as SVGAGI (reference sequence). V was shortened by 4 bases and J by 3 bases, with 10 bases between the two germline ends. In DNA, the CDR3 is TGTGCCAGCAGTTTTTACTTCAACTACGAGCAGTACTTC. Translation gives CASSFYFNYEQYF.

The rearrangement links TRBV7-2 to TRBJ2-5; D is possibly TRBD1 (6 bases). Trimming removed 6 bases from V and 5 bases from J, with 25 bases in between. Germline CDR1 reads SGHTA; CDR2 reads FQGNSA. The CDR3 has 17 residues. In DNA form, the CDR3 reads TGTGCCAGCAGGACGGGGTCCTCGGACAGCCATAGGGAGACCCAGTACTTC. It is translated as CASRTGSSDSHRETQYF.

CDR3: CSVDQAGGAYNEQFF. DNA for the CDR3: TGCAGCGTTGATCAAGCGGGGGGTGCCTACAATGAGCAGTTCTTC. The chain recombines TRBV29-1 with TRBJ2-1; 9 bases are shared with TRBD2. The length of the CDR3 is 15 residues. The germline CDR1 and CDR2 sequences are SQVTM and ANQGSEA. J was trimmed by 2 bases and V by 3 bases; bases with no gene match: 5.

The chain joins TRBV7-2 to TRBJ1-2; D remains ambiguous. V lost 4 bases and J lost 6, with 18 bases in between. Germline values: CDR1 SGHTA, CDR2 FQGNSA. This CDR3 region has 15 residues. The CDR3 here is CASSSYRHSQNGYTF. The CDR3 DNA reads TGTGCCAGCAGCTCGTATAGGCACAGTCAAAATGGCTACACCTTC.